This TCR beta chain derives from a study of T cell responses to AZD1222 COVID-19 vaccine. Turning to the study itself: Second-dose timings of about 4 or about 12 weeks were pooled. Study results and limitations: Targeting of unmutated variant regions was reportedly seen in nearly half of spike-specific TCRs. Clonal diversity was possibly underestimated, and the donors were mostly white British, with more females. Regions 160-218 and 743-854 held dominance among vaccine-associated CD4 TCRs, which spanned spike.

The CDR3 consists of 13 residues. Germline CDR1 is LGHNA and CDR2 is YNFKEQ. The V gene lost 0 bases and the J gene lost 4 bases, with 7 bases spanning the gap. Here immunoSEQ multiplex PCR was the method, and the copy in TCRdb shows in-frame clones only, minus some. The table has some 130,000 clones, about 94% seen once. On this clone: Its antigen is still unknown.

V and J are TRBV4-2 and TRBJ2-7; D unresolved. The sample consisted of peripheral blood, taken on day 0 of AZD1222 vaccination. The source is an adult in good health. CDR3 in DNA: TGTGCCAGCAGCCAAGAAAAGGGTTACGAGCAGTACTTC. Its translation is CASSQEKGYEQYF.